These 30 T cell receptor beta chains were all obtained from the same sample, sequenced in a study of blood T cell repertoires in COVID-19. The table came from immunoSEQ multiplex PCR; TCRdb's copy has only in-frame clones and leaves some out. Among about 320,000 clones listed, approximately 88% were seen once. Sequenced: peripheral blood. Receptors originate from a woman aged 30 to 39 with COVID-19, enrolled during active disease.

The CDR3 DNA sequence: TGTGCCAGCAGTTTAACAGGGTTTCCTTCGTCACCCCTCCACTTT. Its protein product is CASSLTGFPSSPLHF. The V gene is TRBV6-5, the J gene TRBJ1-6; TRBD1 is a possible D gene (6 bases). This CDR3 spans 15 amino acids. The germline V gene has CDR1 MNHEY and CDR2 SVGAGI. V lost 4 bases and J lost 10, with 17 bases in between.

A single count supports this clone. J is TRBJ1-2 and V is TRBV11-2, with a tentative D call TRBD1 (5 bases). The CDR3 extends over 14 amino acids. CDR1 and CDR2 (germline): SGHAT, FQNNGV. V gave up 1 base and J gave up 1 base, with 7 bases separating them. The CDR3 reads CASSLVGGNYGYTF. In DNA, the CDR3 is TGTGCCAGCAGCTTAGTCGGGGGTAACTATGGCTACACCTTC.

This sequence joins TRBV5-1 and TRBJ1-2; 10 nucleotides agree with TRBD1. The V segment lost 3 bases and the J segment 5 bases; nucleotides outside the gene matches: 7. Germline lookup yields CDR1 SGHRS and CDR2 YFSETQ. There are 15 residues in the CDR3. This CDR3 is CASSSDRGTVYGYTF. CDR3 nucleotide sequence: TGCGCCAGCAGCTCGGACAGGGGGACTGTTTATGGCTACACCTTC. Variable domain in full (rest from reference TRBV5-1 and TRBJ1-2): KAGVTQTPRYLIKTRGQQVTLSCSPISGHRSVSWYQQTPGQGLQFLFEYFSETQRNKGNFPGRFSGRQFSNSRSEMNVSTLELGDSALYLCASSSDRGTVYGYTFGSGTRLTVV.

V gene TRBV19 combines with J gene TRBJ2-2; 7 bases fit TRBD1. This CDR3 contains 14 residues. The J segment lost 3 bases and the V segment lost 11 bases, leaving 9 bases of the junction unmatched. The V gene's germline CDR1 is LNHDA and CDR2 SQIVND (reference sequence). Here the CDR3 DNA reads TGTGCCTCCCGGCTCGGACAGGACACCGGGGAGCTGTTTTTT. Its translation: CASRLGQDTGELFF.

This rearrangement joins TRBV28 to TRBJ1-1, with D possibly TRBD1 on 6 matching bases. V was cut by 1 base and J by 0 bases, with 9 bases left in between. The V gene's germline CDR1 is MDHEN and CDR2 SYDVKM. The length of the CDR3 is 15 residues. In nucleotides, the CDR3 is TGTGCCAGCAGTTTATCAACAGGGATGAACACTGAAGCTTTCTTT. Amino acid sequence: CASSLSTGMNTEAFF.

This chain links TRBV5-1 with TRBJ2-7; TRBD1 is a possible D gene (7 bases). Germline CDR1 is SGHRS and CDR2 is YFSETQ. This CDR3 has 12 residues. V lost 4 bases and J 4 bases, leaving 9 bases between the germline ends. CDR3 loop: CASSPGGYEQYF. Here the CDR3 DNA reads TGCGCCAGCAGCCCAGGGGGGTACGAGCAGTACTTC.

The chain carries TRBV27 and TRBJ1-1, with 10 positions matching TRBD1. Germline values: CDR1 MNHEY, CDR2 SMNVEV (reference sequence). The CDR3 extends over 16 amino acids. V lost 3 bases and J lost 2; bases outside the gene matches: 6. In nucleotides, the CDR3 is TGTGCCAGCAGTTTCGACAGGGGGCGCATAAACACTGAAGCTTTCTTT. Translated, it gives CASSFDRGRINTEAFF.

DNA of the CDR3: TGCGCCAGCGGATCCGGGACAGGGGATGAAAAACTGTTTTTT. Its protein product is CASGSGTGDEKLFF. The chain is built from TRBV5-1 and TRBJ1-4; 10 bases match TRBD1. The CDR3 is made up of 14 amino acids. Germline V lookup: CDR1 SGHRS, CDR2 YFSETQ. V shed 7 bases, J shed 6 bases, and the junction held 6 bases outside the gene matches.

Only a few counts were recorded for this clone. This sample includes further DNA sequences coding for the same CDR3. The rearrangement joins TRBV7-9 to TRBJ1-2; weak D call: TRBD1 (5 bases). Deletions cut 4 bases from V and 5 bases from J, with 11 bases between. This CDR3 is 13 amino acids long. In germline, CDR1 is SEHNR, CDR2 FQNEAQ (reference sequence). The chain's CDR3 is CASSSDRAYGYTF. CDR3 DNA: TGTGCCAGCAGCTCCGACAGAGCTTATGGCTACACCTTC.

The chain carries TRBV28 and TRBJ2-3; no firm D call. The CDR3 runs to 13 residues. CDR1 is MDHEN and CDR2 is SYDVKM in the germline V gene. Trimming stripped 5 bases from V and 6 bases from J, with 12 bases between. The CDR3 loop is CASSPPRRDTQYF. In nucleotides, the CDR3 is TGTGCCAGCAGTCCCCCGAGGCGGGATACGCAGTATTTT. Full variable domain (missing parts from reference TRBV28 and TRBJ2-3): DVKVTQSSRYLVKRTGEKVFLECVQDMDHENMFWYRQDPGLGLRLIYFSYDVKMKEKGDIPEGYSVSREKKERFSLILESASTNQTSMYLCASSPPRRDTQYFGPGTRLTVL.

The chain carries TRBV18 and TRBJ2-7, with a weak D call TRBD2 (6 bases). In germline, CDR1 is KGHSH, CDR2 LQKENI. CDR3 length equals 14 residues. V lost 3 bases to trimming and J lost 3 bases, with 12 bases between them. CDR3 protein: CASSPGSAGYEQYF. Written as DNA, the CDR3 is TGTGCCAGCTCACCGGGGTCAGCGGGCTACGAGCAGTACTTC.

The V gene is TRBV9, the J gene TRBJ2-5; D is undetermined. The CDR3 length is 13 residues. Trimming took 1 base from V and 2 from J, leaving 6 bases between them. Germline CDR1 SGDLS, CDR2 YYNGEE. The DNA for the CDR3 is TGTGCCAGCAGCGTAAGCCAACAAGAGACCCAGTACTTC. This encodes CASSVSQQETQYF.

The rearrangement uses TRBV25-1 and TRBJ1-2, with TRBD1 matching 7 bases. The V gene's germline CDR1 is MGHDK and CDR2 SYGVNS. The CDR3 has 12 amino acids. Losses at the gene ends were 2 bases for V and 6 bases for J; bases not matched to a gene: 0. CDR3 protein: CASSEQGDGYTF. CDR3 nucleotide sequence: TGTGCCAGCAGTGAACAGGGGGATGGCTACACCTTC.

V usage is TRBV18 and J usage is TRBJ2-7; 10 nucleotides line up with TRBD1. The V gene end was trimmed by 4 bases and the J gene end by 4 bases; junction bases not matched to a gene: 1. The CDR3 spans 13 residues. Germline V gene sequence: CDR1 KGHSH, CDR2 LQKENI. CDR3 sequence reads: CASSRDRGYEQYV. CDR3 DNA: TGTGCCAGCTCACGGGACAGGGGTTACGAGCAGTACGTC.

V gene TRBV7-9 combines with J gene TRBJ1-3, with D maybe TRBD1 (5 bases). The V gene lost 1 base and the J gene lost 3 bases, with 13 bases spanning the gap. Germline CDR1 reads SEHNR; CDR2 reads FQNEAQ (reference sequence). CDR3 length: 16 amino acids. The CDR3 bases are TGTGCCAGCAGCTTAGTCCGACAGTCATATGGAAACACCATATATTTT. It encodes CASSLVRQSYGNTIYF.

This chain connects TRBV5-8 to TRBJ1-2, with a weak D call TRBD1 (6 bases). The germline gives CDR1 SGHTS, CDR2 YDEGEE. CDR3 length: 13 residues. With 4 bases removed from V and 8 bases from J, the gap between germline ends came to 15 bases. The CDR3 nucleotides are TGTGCCAGCAGCCCACAGGGTATGTGGGGCTACACCTTC. Protein product: CASSPQGMWGYTF.

This sequence joins TRBV5-6 and TRBJ2-2, with D maybe TRBD2 (6 bases). Trimming pared 3 bases from V and 7 bases from J, leaving 13 bases between. CDR3 length equals 14 residues. Germline values: CDR1 SGHDT, CDR2 YYEEEE. CDR3 protein: CASSWGDMDGELFF. As DNA, the CDR3 is TGTGCCAGCAGCTGGGGGGATATGGACGGGGAGCTGTTTTTT.

The V gene is TRBV19, the J gene TRBJ1-2, with 7 bases aligning to TRBD1. Germline V gene lookup returns CDR1 LNHDA and CDR2 SQIVND (reference sequence). Unmatched junction bases numbered 13, after V lost 6 bases and J lost 6 bases. CDR3 size: 15 residues. The CDR3 is CASRPGAGGFDGYTF. In nucleotides, the CDR3 is TGTGCCAGTAGGCCTGGGGCAGGGGGATTCGATGGCTACACCTTC.

The chain couples TRBV18 to TRBJ2-5; possible D gene TRBD2, 5 bases. The CDR3 has 13 residues. Between the trimmed V and J ends, which lost 2 bases and 7 bases, there was a span of 11 bases. Germline V gene lookup returns CDR1 KGHSH and CDR2 LQKENI. The CDR3 region is CASSPTAVPTQYF. For the CDR3, the DNA is TGTGCCAGCTCACCAACAGCGGTGCCGACCCAGTACTTC.

The V call is TRBV7-9, the J call TRBJ1-2; D remains unclear. CDR1 is SEHNR, CDR2 FQNEAQ, per germline (reference sequence). CDR3 length: 12 amino acids. The V gene lost 4 bases and the J gene lost 8 bases, with 11 bases spanning the gap. The CDR3 DNA is TGTGCCAGCAGCTCTACGGTCTTAGGCTACACCTTC. This codes for CASSSTVLGYTF.

In regard to this clone: Other DNA sequences within the sample encode an identical CDR3. V gene TRBV20-1 combines with J gene TRBJ1-2, with D possibly TRBD1 on 6 matching bases. Germline values: CDR1 DFQATT, CDR2 SNEGSKA (reference sequence). The CDR3 sequence is 11 residues long. Trimming took 3 bases from V and 8 from J, leaving 10 bases between them. CDR3 protein: CSARAGVGYTF. CDR3 nucleotide sequence: TGCAGTGCTAGGGCAGGGGTCGGCTACACCTTC.

This chain joins TRBV27 and TRBJ2-2; D is ambiguous. The CDR3 has 14 amino acids. Germline loops: CDR1 MNHEY, CDR2 SMNVEV (reference sequence). With 3 bases removed from V and 7 bases from J, the gap between germline ends came to 12 bases. As DNA, the CDR3 is TGTGCCAGCAGTTTTGGTACTAATCGCGGGGAGCTGTTTTTT. This encodes CASSFGTNRGELFF.

The V gene is TRBV4-3, the J gene TRBJ1-2; no clear D gene. From germline, CDR1 is LGHNA and CDR2 YSLEER. The V and J ends lost 2 bases and 3 bases respectively, with 19 bases between them. The CDR3 sequence is 17 residues long. The CDR3 region has the DNA TGCGCCAGCAGCCAATTTATTGTTGAGAGTACGGACTATGGCTACACCTTC. Translation: CASSQFIVESTDYGYTF.

This CDR3 reads CATQGGASYEQYF. CDR3 coding DNA: TGTGCCACCCAAGGGGGGGCATCCTACGAGCAGTACTTC. The rearrangement joins TRBV2 to TRBJ2-7, with TRBD2 as a possible D gene (7 bases). The CDR3 spans 13 residues. Germline CDR1 and CDR2: SNHLY and FYNNEI. The germline V and J ends were trimmed by 10 bases and 1 base, with 14 bases remaining between them.

The J gene is TRBJ1-1, the V gene TRBV9, with TRBD1 matching over 7 bases. CDR1 is SGDLS, CDR2 YYNGEE, per germline. This CDR3 comprises 15 residues. With V trimmed by 3 bases and J by 2 bases, 7 bases remained unmatched. The DNA for the CDR3 is TGTGCCAGCAGCGCAGGGGGTTTTAGTAACACTGAAGCTTTCTTT. Residues: CASSAGGFSNTEAFF. Filled out from reference TRBV9 and TRBJ1-1, the complete variable domain reads DSGVTQTPKHLITATGQRVTLRCSPRSGDLSVYWYQQSLDQGLQFLIQYYNGEERAKGNILERFSAQQFPDLHSELNLSSLELGDSALYFCASSAGGFSNTEAFFGQGTRLTVV.

The chain links TRBV11-3 to TRBJ1-2, with 7 bases matching TRBD1. The CDR3 sequence is 15 residues long. The germline gives CDR1 SGHNT, CDR2 YENEEA. The trim removed 4 bases at V and 4 bases at J, leaving 9 bases unmatched. The CDR3 here is CASSSRTGGLYGYTF. The CDR3 DNA is TGTGCCAGCAGCTCTAGGACAGGAGGGCTCTATGGCTACACCTTC.

This chain connects TRBV11-2 to TRBJ2-7, with TRBD1 matching over 7 bases. V lost 7 bases to trimming and J lost 4 bases; unmatched junction nucleotides: 19. The CDR3 contains 17 residues. Germline V gene data show CDR1 as SGHAT and CDR2 as FQNNGV. The CDR3 reads CASNHIQGTVWVYEQYV. As DNA, the CDR3 is TGTGCCAGCAACCATATCCAAGGGACAGTGTGGGTTTACGAGCAGTACGTC.

This clone was seen only once. In DNA, the CDR3 is TGTGCCAAAAGAGGACAGGGGGCGATGGAGACCCAGTACTTC. It codes for CAKRGQGAMETQYF. The J gene is TRBJ2-5, the V gene TRBV2; TRBD1 matches 11 bases. Germline V gives CDR1 SNHLY, CDR2 FYNNEI. The CDR3 contains 14 residues. V was clipped by 10 bases and J by 5 bases; unmatched bases: 9. The whole variable domain, remainder taken from reference TRBV2 and TRBJ2-5, is EPEVTQTPSHQVTQMGQEVILRCVPISNHLYFYWYRQILGQKVEFLVSFYNNEISEKSEIFDDQFSVERPDGSNFTLKIRSTKLEDSAMYFCAKRGQGAMETQYFGPGTRLLVL.

The chain is built from TRBV18 and TRBJ1-1; 7 nucleotides match TRBD1. Germline V gene sequence: CDR1 KGHSH, CDR2 LQKENI. V trimming: 0 bases; J trimming: 6 bases; junction bases outside the gene matches: 4. The CDR3 covers 14 residues. The chain's CDR3 is CASSPPNRGSEAFF. The CDR3 DNA follows: TGTGCCAGCTCACCACCTAACAGGGGATCTGAAGCTTTCTTT.

The CDR3 sequence is CAYSRETQYF. CDR3 DNA sequence: TGTGCCTATAGTCGGGAGACCCAGTACTTC. The J gene is TRBJ2-5, the V gene TRBV30; no firm D call. Germline V gene sequence: CDR1 GTSNPN, CDR2 SVGIG (reference sequence). The V end lost 7 bases, the J end lost 5 bases, and 8 bases lay between the germline ends. The CDR3 length is 10 residues.